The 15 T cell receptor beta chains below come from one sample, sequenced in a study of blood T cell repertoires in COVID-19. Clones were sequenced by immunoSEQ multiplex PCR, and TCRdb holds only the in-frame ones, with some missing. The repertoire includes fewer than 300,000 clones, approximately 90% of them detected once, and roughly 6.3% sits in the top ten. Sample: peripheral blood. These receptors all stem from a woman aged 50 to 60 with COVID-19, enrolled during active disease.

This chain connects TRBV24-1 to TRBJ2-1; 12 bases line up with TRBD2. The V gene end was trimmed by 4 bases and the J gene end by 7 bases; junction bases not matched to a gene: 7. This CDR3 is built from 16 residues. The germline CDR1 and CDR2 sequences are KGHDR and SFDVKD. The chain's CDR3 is CATSDTTSGRGNEQFF. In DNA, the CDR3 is TGTGCCACCAGTGACACGACTAGCGGGAGAGGTAATGAGCAGTTCTTC.

CDR3 protein: CASRSLYRTGINEKLFF. The CDR3 DNA is TGTGCCAGCAGATCCCTCTATCGGACAGGGATCAATGAAAAACTGTTTTTT. The genes are TRBV27 and TRBJ1-4, with 8 bases fitting TRBD1. CDR1 is MNHEY, CDR2 SMNVEV, per germline (reference sequence). The CDR3 contains 17 residues. J lost 5 bases, V lost 6 bases, and 14 bases had no gene match.

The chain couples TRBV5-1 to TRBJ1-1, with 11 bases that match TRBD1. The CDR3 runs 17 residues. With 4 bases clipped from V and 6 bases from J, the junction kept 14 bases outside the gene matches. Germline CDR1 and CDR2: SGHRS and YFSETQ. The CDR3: CASSILPPGQGDSEAFF. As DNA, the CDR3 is TGCGCCAGCAGCATACTTCCTCCGGGACAGGGGGATTCTGAAGCTTTCTTT.

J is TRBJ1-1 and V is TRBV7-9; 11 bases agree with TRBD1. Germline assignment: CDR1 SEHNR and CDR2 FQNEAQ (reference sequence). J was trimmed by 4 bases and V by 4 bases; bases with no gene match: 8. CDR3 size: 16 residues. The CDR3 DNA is TGTGCCAGCAGCTCCGGGACAGGGGGTGTCGGCACTGAAGCTTTCTTT. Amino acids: CASSSGTGGVGTEAFF. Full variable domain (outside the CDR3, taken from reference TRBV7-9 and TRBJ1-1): DTGVSQNPRHKITKRGQNVTFRCDPISEHNRLYWYRQTLGQGPEFLTYFQNEAQLEKSRLLSDRFSAERPKGSFSTLEIQRTEQGDSAMYLCASSSGTGGVGTEAFFGQGTRLTVV.

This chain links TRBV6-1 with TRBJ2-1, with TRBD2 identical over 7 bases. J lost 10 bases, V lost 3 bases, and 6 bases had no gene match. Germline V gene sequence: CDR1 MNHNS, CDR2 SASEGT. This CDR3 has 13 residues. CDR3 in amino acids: CASSESSLAEQFF. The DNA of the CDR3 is TGTGCCAGCAGTGAGAGTTCACTAGCGGAGCAGTTCTTC.

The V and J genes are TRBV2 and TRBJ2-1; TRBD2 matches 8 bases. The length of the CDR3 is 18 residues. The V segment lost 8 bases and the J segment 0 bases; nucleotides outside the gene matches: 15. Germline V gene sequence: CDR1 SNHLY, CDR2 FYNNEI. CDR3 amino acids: CASSPREAGASSYNEQFF. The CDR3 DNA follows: TGTGCCAGCTCACCAAGGGAAGCGGGAGCTAGCTCCTACAATGAGCAGTTCTTC.

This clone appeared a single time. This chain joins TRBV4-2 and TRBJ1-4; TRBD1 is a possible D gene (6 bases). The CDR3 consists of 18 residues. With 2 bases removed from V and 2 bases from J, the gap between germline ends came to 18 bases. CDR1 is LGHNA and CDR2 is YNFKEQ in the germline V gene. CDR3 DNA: TGTGCCAGCAGCCAAAAAAGGGGGTTGGTAGGCACTAATGAAAAACTGTTTTTT. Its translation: CASSQKRGLVGTNEKLFF.

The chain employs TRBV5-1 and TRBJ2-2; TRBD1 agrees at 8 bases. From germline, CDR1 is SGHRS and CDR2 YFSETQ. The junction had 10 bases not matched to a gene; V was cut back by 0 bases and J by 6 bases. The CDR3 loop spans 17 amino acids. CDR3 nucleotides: TGCGCCAGCAGCTTGGTGTACAGGGGGGCGGAAGCCGGGGAGCTGTTTTTT. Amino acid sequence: CASSLVYRGAEAGELFF.

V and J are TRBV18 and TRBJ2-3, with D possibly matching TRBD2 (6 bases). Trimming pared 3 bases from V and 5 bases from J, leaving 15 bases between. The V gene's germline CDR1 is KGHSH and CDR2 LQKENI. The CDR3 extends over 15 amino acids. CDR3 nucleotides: TGTGCCAGCTCACCCGGAGCAGGGAGGCGAGATACGCAGTATTTT. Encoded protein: CASSPGAGRRDTQYF.

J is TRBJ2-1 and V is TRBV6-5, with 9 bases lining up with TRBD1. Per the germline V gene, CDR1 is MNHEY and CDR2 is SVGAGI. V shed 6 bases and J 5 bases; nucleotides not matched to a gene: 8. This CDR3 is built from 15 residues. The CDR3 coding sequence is TGTGCCAGCAGACTAGCCGGGACAGGGAACAATGAGCAGTTCTTC. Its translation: CASRLAGTGNNEQFF.

This CDR3 is CASSEGAPATF. DNA of the CDR3: TGTGCCAGCAGTGAAGGGGCTCCCGCGACCTTC. The rearrangement links TRBV2 to TRBJ1-2; D remains unclear. Deletions cut 1 base from V and 14 bases from J, with 11 bases between. This CDR3 comprises 11 residues. In germline, CDR1 is SNHLY, CDR2 FYNNEI.

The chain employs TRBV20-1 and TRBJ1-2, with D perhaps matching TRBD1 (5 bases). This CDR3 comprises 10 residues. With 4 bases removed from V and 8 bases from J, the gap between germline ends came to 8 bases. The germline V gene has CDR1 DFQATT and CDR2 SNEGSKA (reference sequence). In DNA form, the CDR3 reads TGCAGTGCTAATAGGGGCGGCTACACCTTC. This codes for CSANRGGYTF.

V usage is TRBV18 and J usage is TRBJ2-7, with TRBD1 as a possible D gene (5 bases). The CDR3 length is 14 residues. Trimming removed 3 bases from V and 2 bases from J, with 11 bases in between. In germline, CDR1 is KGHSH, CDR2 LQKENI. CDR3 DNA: TGTGCCAGCTCACCTCGGGCAGGGCCCTACGAGCAGTACTTC. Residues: CASSPRAGPYEQYF. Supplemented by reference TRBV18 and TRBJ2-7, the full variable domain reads NAGVMQNPRHLVRRRGQEARLRCSPMKGHSHVYWYRQLPEEGLKFMVYLQKENIIDESGMPKERFSAEFPKEGPSILRIQQVVRGDSAAYFCASSPRAGPYEQYFGPGTRLTVT.

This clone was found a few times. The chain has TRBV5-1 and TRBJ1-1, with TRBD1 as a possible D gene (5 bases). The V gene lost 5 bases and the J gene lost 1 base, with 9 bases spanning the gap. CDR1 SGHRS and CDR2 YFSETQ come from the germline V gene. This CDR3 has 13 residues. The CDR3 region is CASRDQGNTEAFF. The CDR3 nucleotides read TGCGCCAGCAGGGATCAGGGGAACACTGAAGCTTTCTTT.

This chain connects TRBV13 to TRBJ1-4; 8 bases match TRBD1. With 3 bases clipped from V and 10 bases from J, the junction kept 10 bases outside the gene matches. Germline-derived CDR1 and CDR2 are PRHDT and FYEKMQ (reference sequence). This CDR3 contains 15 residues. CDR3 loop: CASSFGQGGRSKLFF. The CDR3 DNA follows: TGTGCCAGCAGCTTTGGACAGGGTGGTCGTTCAAAACTGTTTTTT.